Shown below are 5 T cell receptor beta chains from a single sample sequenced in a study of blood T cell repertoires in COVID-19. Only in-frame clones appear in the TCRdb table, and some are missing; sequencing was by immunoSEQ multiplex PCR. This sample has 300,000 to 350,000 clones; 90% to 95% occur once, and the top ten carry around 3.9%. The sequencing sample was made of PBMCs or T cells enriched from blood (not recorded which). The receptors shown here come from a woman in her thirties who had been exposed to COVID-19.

Written as DNA, the CDR3 is TGCGCCAGCAGCTTGACCTTCTTGGAGGGGAGGGAAGAGACCCAGTACTTC. Residues: CASSLTFLEGREETQYF. The chain couples TRBV5-1 to TRBJ2-5; TRBD2 matches at 7 bases. This CDR3 region has 17 residues. V shed 1 base, J shed 3 bases, and the junction held 12 bases outside the gene matches. CDR1 and CDR2 (germline): SGHRS, YFSETQ.

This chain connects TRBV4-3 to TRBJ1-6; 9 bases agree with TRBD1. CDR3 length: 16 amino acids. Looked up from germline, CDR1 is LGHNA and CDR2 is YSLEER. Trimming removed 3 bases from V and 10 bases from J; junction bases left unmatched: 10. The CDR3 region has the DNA TGCGCCAGCAGCCATGATACAAGACAGGGGGGGTCACCCCTCCACTTT. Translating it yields CASSHDTRQGGSPLHF.

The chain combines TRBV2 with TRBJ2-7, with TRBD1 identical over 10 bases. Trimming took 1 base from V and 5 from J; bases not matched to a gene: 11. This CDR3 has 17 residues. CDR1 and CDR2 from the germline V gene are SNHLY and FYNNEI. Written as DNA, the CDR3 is TGTGCCAGCAGTGAAGATCCGGACAGGGGGTCGGGTGACGAGCAGTACTTC. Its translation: CASSEDPDRGSGDEQYF. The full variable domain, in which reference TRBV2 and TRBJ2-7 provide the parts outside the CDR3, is EPEVTQTPSHQVTQMGQEVILRCVPISNHLYFYWYRQILGQKVEFLVSFYNNEISEKSEIFDDQFSVERPDGSNFTLKIRSTKLEDSAMYFCASSEDPDRGSGDEQYFGPGTRLTVT.

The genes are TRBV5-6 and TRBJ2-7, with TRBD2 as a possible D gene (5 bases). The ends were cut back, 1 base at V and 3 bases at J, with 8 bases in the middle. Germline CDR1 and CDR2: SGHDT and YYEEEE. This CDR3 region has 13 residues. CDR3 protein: CASSLSSGYEQYF. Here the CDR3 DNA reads TGTGCCAGCAGCTTGTCCAGCGGCTACGAGCAGTACTTC. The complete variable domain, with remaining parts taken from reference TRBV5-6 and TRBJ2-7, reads DAGVTQSPTHLIKTRGQQVTLRCSPKSGHDTVSWYQQALGQGPQFIFQYYEEEERQRGNFPDRFSGHQFPNYSSELNVNALLLGDSALYLCASSLSSGYEQYFGPGTRLTVT.

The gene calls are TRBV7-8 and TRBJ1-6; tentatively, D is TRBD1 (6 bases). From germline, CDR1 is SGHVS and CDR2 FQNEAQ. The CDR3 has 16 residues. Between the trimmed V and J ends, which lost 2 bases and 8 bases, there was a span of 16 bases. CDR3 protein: CASSLRVDRSYSPLHF. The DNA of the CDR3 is TGTGCCAGCAGCTTAAGGGTCGACAGGTCCTATTCACCCCTCCACTTT.